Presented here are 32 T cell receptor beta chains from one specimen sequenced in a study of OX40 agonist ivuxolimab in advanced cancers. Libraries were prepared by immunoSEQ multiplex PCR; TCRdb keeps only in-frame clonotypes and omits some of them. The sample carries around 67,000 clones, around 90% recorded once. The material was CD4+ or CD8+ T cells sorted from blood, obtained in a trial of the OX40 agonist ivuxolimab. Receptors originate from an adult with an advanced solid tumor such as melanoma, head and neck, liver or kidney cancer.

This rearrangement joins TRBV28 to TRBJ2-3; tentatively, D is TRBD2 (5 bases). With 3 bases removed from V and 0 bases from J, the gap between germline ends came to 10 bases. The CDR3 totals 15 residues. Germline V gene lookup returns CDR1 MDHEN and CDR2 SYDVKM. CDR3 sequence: CASSFSGGSTDTQYF. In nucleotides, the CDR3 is TGTGCCAGCAGTTTCTCAGGAGGTAGCACAGATACGCAGTATTTT.

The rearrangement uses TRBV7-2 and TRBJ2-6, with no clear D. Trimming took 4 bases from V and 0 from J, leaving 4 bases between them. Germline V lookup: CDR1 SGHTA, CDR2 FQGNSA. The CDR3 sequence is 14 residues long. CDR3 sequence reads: CASSWDSGANVLTF. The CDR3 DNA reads TGTGCCAGCAGCTGGGACTCTGGGGCCAACGTCCTGACTTTC.

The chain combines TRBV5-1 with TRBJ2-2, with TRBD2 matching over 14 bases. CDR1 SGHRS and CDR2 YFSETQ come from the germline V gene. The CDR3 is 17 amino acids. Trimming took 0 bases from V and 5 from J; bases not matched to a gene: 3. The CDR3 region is CASSLARLAGGTGELFF. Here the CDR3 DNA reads TGCGCCAGCAGCTTGGCGCGACTAGCGGGAGGGACCGGGGAGCTGTTTTTT.

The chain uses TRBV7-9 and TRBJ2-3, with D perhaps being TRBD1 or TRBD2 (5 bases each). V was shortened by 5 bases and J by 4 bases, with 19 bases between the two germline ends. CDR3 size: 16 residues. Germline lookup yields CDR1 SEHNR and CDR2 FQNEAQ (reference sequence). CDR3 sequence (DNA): TGTGCCAGCAGCCCGAGACTGGGGGTTAGGGCAGATACGCAGTATTTT. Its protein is CASSPRLGVRADTQYF.

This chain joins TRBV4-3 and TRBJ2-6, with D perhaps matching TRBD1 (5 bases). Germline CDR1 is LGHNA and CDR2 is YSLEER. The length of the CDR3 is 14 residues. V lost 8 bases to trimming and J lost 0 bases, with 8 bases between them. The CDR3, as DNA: TGCGCCAGCGGGGCTTACTCTGGGGCCAACGTCCTGACTTTC. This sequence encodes CASGAYSGANVLTF.

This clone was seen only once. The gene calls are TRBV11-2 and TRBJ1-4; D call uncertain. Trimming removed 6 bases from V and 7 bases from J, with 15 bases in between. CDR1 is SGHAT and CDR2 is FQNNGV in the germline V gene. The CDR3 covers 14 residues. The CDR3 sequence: CASSNGLRSEKLFF. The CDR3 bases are TGTGCCAGCAGTAATGGACTGAGGAGTGAAAAACTGTTTTTT. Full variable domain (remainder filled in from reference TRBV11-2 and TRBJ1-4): EAGVAQSPRYKIIEKRQSVAFWCNPISGHATLYWYQQILGQGPKLLIQFQNNGVVDDSQLPKDRFSAERLKGVDSTLKIQPAKLEDSAVYLCASSNGLRSEKLFFGSGTQLSVL.

The CDR3 protein is CASSRRQGGGYGYTF. In DNA form, the CDR3 reads TGTGCCAGCAGCCGTCGACAGGGGGGCGGCTATGGCTACACCTTC. This sequence joins TRBV11-3 and TRBJ1-2; 9 bases map to TRBD1. The CDR3 is 15 amino acids. Germline values: CDR1 SGHNT, CDR2 YENEEA. The V segment lost 5 bases and the J segment 4 bases; nucleotides outside the gene matches: 8.

The CDR3 protein is CASSSSGGTFDTGELFF. The CDR3 DNA sequence: TGTGCCAGCAGTTCCTCAGGGGGTACCTTCGACACCGGGGAGCTGTTTTTT. The rearrangement uses TRBV27 and TRBJ2-2, with TRBD1 matching 7 bases. Germline V CDR1 and CDR2: MNHEY, SMNVEV (reference sequence). There are 17 residues in the CDR3. J gave up 3 bases and V 4 bases, and 11 bases lay outside the gene matches.

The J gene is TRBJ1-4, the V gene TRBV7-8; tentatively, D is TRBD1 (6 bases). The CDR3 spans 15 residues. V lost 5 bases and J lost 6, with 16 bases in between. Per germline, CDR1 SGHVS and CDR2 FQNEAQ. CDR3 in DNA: TGTGCCAGCAGCAAAGGCGGGGGCCTCTATGAAAAACTGTTTTTT. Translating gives CASSKGGGLYEKLFF.

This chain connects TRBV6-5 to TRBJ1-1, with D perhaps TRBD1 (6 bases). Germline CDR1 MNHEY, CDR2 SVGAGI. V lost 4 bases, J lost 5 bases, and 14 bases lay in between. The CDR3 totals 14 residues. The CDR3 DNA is TGTGCCAGCAGTTTCGACAGGATCGAGACTGAAGCTTTCTTT. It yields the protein CASSFDRIETEAFF.

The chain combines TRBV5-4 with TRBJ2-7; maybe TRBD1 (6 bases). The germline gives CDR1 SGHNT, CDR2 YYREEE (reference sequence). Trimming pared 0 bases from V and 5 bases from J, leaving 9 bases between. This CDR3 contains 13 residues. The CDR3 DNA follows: TGTGCCAGCAGCTTGGACAGGGCCCACGAGCAGTACTTC. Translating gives CASSLDRAHEQYF.

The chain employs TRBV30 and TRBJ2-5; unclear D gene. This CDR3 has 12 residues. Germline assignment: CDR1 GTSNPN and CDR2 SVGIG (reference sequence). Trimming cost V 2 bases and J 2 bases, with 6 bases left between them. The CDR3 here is CAWSPSQETQYF. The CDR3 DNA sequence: TGTGCCTGGAGTCCCAGTCAAGAGACCCAGTACTTC. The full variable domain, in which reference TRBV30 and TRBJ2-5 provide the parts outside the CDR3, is SQTIHQWPATLVQPVGSPLSLECTVEGTSNPNLYWYRQAAGRGLQLLFYSVGIGQISSEVPQNLSASRPQDRQFILSSKKLLLSDSGFYLCAWSPSQETQYFGPGTRLLVL.

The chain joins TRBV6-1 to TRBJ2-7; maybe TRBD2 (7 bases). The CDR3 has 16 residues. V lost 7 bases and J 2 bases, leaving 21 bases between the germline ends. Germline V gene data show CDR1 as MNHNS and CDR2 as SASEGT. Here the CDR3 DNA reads TGTGCCAGCACTGACGGTAGGGGGACTATTACCTACGAGCAGTACTTC. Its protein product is CASTDGRGTITYEQYF.

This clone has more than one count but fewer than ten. The CDR3 coding sequence is TGCGCCAGCAGCTTGAGGACAGACACTGAAGCTTTCTTT. Protein product: CASSLRTDTEAFF. This chain uses TRBV5-1 with TRBJ1-1, with a possible D match to TRBD1 (6 bases). CDR3 length: 13 residues. Germline values: CDR1 SGHRS, CDR2 YFSETQ. Trimming shortened V by 1 base and J by 3 bases, and 7 bases separated the two germline ends.

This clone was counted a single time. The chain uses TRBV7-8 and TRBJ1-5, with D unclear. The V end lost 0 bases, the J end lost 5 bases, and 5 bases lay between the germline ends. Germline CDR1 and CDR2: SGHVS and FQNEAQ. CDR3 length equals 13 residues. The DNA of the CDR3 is TGTGCCAGCAGCTTAGCGGGTGATCAGCCCCAGCATTTT. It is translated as CASSLAGDQPQHF. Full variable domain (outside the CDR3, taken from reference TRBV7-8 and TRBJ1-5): GAGVSQSPRYKVAKRGQDVALRCDPISGHVSLFWYQQALGQGPEFLTYFQNEAQLDKSGLPSDRFFAERPEGSVSTLKIQRTQQEDSAVYLCASSLAGDQPQHFGDGTRLSIL.

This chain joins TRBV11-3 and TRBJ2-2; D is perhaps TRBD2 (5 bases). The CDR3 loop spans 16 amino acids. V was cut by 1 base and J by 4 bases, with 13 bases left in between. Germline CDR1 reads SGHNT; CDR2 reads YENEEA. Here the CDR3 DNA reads TGTGCCAGCAGCTTAGCGTCGGAGGTGGGCACCGGGGAGCTGTTTTTT. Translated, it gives CASSLASEVGTGELFF.

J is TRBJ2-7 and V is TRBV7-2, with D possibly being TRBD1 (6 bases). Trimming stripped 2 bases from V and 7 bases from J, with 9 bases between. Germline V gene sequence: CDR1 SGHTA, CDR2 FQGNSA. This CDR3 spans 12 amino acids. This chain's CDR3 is CASSLNTGEQYF. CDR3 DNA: TGTGCCAGCAGCTTAAATACAGGGGAGCAGTACTTC.

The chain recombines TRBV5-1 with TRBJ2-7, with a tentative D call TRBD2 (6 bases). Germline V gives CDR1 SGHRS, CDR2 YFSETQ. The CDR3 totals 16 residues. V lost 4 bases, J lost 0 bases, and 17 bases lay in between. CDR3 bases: TGCGCCAGCAGCCCGGCCGGGACTCGCCTCTCCTACGAGCAGTACTTC. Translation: CASSPAGTRLSYEQYF.

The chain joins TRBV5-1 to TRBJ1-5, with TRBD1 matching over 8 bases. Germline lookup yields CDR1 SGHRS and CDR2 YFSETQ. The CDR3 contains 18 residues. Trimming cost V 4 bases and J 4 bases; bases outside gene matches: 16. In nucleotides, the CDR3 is TGCGCCAGCAGCCAAGCCGGAACAGGGGGGGCCCGTAATCAGCCCCAGCATTTT. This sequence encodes CASSQAGTGGARNQPQHF.

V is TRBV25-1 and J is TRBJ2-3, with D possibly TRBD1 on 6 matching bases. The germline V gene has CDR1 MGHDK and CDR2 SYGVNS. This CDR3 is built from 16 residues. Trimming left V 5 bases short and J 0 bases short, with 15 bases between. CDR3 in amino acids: CASSQSGTLSTDTQYF. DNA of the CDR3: TGTGCCAGCAGTCAATCCGGGACATTAAGCACAGATACGCAGTATTTT. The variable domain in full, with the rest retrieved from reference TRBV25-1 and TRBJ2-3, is EADIYQTPRYLVIGTGKKITLECSQTMGHDKMYWYQQDPGMELHLIHYSYGVNSTEKGDLSSESTVSRIRTEHFPLTLESARPSHTSQYLCASSQSGTLSTDTQYFGPGTRLTVL.

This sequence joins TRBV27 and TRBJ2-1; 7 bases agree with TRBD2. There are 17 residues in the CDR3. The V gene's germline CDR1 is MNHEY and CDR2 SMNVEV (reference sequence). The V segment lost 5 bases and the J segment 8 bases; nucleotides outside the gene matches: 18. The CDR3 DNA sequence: TGTGCCAGCAGTGGGGAACTAGCGACTACAAAGGCGGATGAGCAGTTCTTC. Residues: CASSGELATTKADEQFF.

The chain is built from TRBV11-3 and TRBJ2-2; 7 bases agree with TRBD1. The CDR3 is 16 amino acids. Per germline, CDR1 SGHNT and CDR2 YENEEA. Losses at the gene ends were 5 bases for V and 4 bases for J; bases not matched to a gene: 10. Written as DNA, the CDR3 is TGTGCCAGCAGCCCGGGAAGGGGGCGCTTCACCGGGGAGCTGTTTTTT. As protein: CASSPGRGRFTGELFF.

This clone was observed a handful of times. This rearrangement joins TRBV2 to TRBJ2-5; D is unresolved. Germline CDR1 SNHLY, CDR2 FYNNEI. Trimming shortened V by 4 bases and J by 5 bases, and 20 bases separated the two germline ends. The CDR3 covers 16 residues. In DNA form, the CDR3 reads TGTGCCAGCAGTGTGAAAAATCCACCCTCAGTTGAGACCCAGTACTTC. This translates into CASSVKNPPSVETQYF.

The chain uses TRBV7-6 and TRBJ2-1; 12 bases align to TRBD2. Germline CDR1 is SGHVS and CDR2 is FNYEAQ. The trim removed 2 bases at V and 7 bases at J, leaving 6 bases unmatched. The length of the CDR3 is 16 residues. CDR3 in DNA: TGTGCCAGCAGCTTACTCCCTAGCGGGAGGGTTAATGAGCAGTTCTTC. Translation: CASSLLPSGRVNEQFF.

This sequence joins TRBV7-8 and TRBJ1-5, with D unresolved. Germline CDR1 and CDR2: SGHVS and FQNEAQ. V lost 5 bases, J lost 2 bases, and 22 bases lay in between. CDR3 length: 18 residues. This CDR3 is CASSLRVGDLTGNQPQHF. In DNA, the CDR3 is TGTGCCAGCAGCCTCCGAGTGGGAGACCTCACGGGCAATCAGCCCCAGCATTTT.

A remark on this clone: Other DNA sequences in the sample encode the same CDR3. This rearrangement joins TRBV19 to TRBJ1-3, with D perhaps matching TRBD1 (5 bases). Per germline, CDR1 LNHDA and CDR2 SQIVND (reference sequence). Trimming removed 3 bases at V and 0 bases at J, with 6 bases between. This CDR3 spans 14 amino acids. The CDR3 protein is CASSMGGSGNTIYF. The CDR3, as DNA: TGTGCCAGTAGTATGGGGGGCTCTGGAAACACCATATATTTT.

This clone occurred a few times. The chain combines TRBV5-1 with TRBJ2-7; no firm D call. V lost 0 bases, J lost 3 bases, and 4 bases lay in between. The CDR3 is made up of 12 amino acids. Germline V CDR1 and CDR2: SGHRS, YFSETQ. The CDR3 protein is CASSLDIYEQYF. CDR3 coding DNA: TGCGCCAGCAGCTTGGACATCTACGAGCAGTACTTC.

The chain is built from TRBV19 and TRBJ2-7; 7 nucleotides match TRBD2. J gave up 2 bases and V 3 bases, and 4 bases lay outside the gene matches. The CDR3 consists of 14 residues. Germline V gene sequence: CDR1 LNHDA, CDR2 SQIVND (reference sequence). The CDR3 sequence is CASSMMGGTYEQYF. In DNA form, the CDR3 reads TGTGCCAGTAGTATGATGGGAGGGACCTACGAGCAGTACTTC.

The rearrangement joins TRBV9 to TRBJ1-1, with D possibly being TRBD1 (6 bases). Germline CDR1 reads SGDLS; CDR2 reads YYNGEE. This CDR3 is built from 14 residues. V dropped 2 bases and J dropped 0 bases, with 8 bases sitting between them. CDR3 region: CASSVRGVNTEAFF. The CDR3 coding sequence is TGTGCCAGCAGCGTTAGGGGGGTGAACACTGAAGCTTTCTTT. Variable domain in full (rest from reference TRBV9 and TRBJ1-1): DSGVTQTPKHLITATGQRVTLRCSPRSGDLSVYWYQQSLDQGLQFLIQYYNGEERAKGNILERFSAQQFPDLHSELNLSSLELGDSALYFCASSVRGVNTEAFFGQGTRLTVV.

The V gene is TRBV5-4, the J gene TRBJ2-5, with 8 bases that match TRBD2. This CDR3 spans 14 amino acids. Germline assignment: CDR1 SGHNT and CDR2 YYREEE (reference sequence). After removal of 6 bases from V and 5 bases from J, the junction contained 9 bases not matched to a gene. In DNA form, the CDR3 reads TGTGCCAGCACCCGGGCTGGCGGGAGGGAGACCCAGTACTTC. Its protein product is CASTRAGGRETQYF. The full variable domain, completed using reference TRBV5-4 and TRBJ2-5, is ETGVTQSPTHLIKTRGQQVTLRCSSQSGHNTVSWYQQALGQGPQFIFQYYREEENGRGNFPPRFSGLQFPNYSSELNVNALELDDSALYLCASTRAGGRETQYFGPGTRLLVL.

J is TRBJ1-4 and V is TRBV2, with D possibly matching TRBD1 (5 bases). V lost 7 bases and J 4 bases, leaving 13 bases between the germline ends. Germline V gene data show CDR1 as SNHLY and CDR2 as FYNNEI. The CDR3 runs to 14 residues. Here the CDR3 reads CASIPGRRNEKLFF. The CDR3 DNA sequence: TGTGCCAGCATCCCGGGACGGCGTAATGAAAAACTGTTTTTT.

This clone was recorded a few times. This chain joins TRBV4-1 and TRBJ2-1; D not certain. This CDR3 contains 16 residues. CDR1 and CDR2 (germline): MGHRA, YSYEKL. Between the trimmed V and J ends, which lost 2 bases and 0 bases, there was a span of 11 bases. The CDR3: CASSQLDIVSYNEQFF. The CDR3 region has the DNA TGCGCCAGCAGCCAACTCGACATAGTCTCCTACAATGAGCAGTTCTTC.